One and the same sample provided the 30 T cell receptor beta chains below, sequenced in a study of blood T cell repertoires in COVID-19. TCRdb's copy holds only in-frame clones and misses some; the assay was immunoSEQ multiplex PCR. Of some 100,000 clones in the sample, 80% to 95% were seen once. Sequencing used peripheral blood. Receptor source: a man between 65 and 79 years old with acute or convalescent COVID-19.

This clone has a single count. The sample holds other DNA sequences that translate to the same CDR3. The chain recombines TRBV9 with TRBJ2-7; TRBD1 is a possible D gene (5 bases). Germline V gene sequence: CDR1 SGDLS, CDR2 YYNGEE. Between the trimmed V and J ends, which lost 0 bases and 2 bases, there was a span of 9 bases. There are 14 residues in the CDR3. This CDR3 reads CASSVGQGPYEQYF. The DNA for the CDR3 is TGTGCCAGCAGCGTAGGTCAGGGTCCCTACGAGCAGTACTTC. The variable domain in full, with the rest retrieved from reference TRBV9 and TRBJ2-7, is DSGVTQTPKHLITATGQRVTLRCSPRSGDLSVYWYQQSLDQGLQFLIQYYNGEERAKGNILERFSAQQFPDLHSELNLSSLELGDSALYFCASSVGQGPYEQYFGPGTRLTVT.

This chain joins TRBV9 and TRBJ2-2; tentatively, D is TRBD1 (5 bases). Germline V CDR1 and CDR2: SGDLS, YYNGEE. The V end lost 4 bases, the J end lost 5 bases, and 15 bases lay between the germline ends. The CDR3 spans 15 residues. CDR3 DNA: TGTGCCAGCAGCCCGTCCAGGGTTAGTACCGGGGAGCTGTTTTTT. Translation: CASSPSRVSTGELFF. The whole variable domain, remainder taken from reference TRBV9 and TRBJ2-2, is DSGVTQTPKHLITATGQRVTLRCSPRSGDLSVYWYQQSLDQGLQFLIQYYNGEERAKGNILERFSAQQFPDLHSELNLSSLELGDSALYFCASSPSRVSTGELFFGEGSRLTVL.

The chain uses TRBV5-4 and TRBJ2-1; the match to TRBD1 covers 9 bases. V dropped 4 bases and J dropped 8; count of bases not matched to a gene: 7. This CDR3 contains 14 residues. Germline V gives CDR1 SGHNT, CDR2 YYREEE (reference sequence). CDR3 bases: TGTGCCAGCAGCCCAGGGACAGGGAACCATGAGCAGTTCTTC. Translated: CASSPGTGNHEQFF.

A few counts support this clone. V gene TRBV7-4 combines with J gene TRBJ2-5, with a tentative D call TRBD2 (5 bases). This CDR3 has 16 residues. CDR1 and CDR2 (germline): SGHVT, SQSDAQ. Trimming cost V 1 base and J 4 bases, with 16 bases left between them. The DNA of the CDR3 is TGTGCCAGCAGCTTAGGAGGTACGGGGTCCCCAGAGACCCAGTACTTC. This encodes CASSLGGTGSPETQYF.

This clone has only one observation. The chain is built from TRBV19 and TRBJ2-7, with D unclear. There are 13 residues in the CDR3. Trimming cost V 1 base and J 2 bases, with 6 bases left between them. The germline gives CDR1 LNHDA, CDR2 SQIVND (reference sequence). CDR3 protein: CASSIGSTYEQYF. CDR3 nucleotide sequence: TGTGCCAGTAGTATAGGCAGTACCTACGAGCAGTACTTC.

This chain connects TRBV11-3 to TRBJ1-6, with 8 bases aligning to TRBD1. Trimming took 5 bases from V and 10 from J; bases not matched to a gene: 10. Germline values: CDR1 SGHNT, CDR2 YENEEA. The CDR3 consists of 15 residues. CDR3 coding DNA: TGTGCCAGCAGCCCGCCCGGACAGGGTCGGTCACCCCTCCACTTT. It specifies CASSPPGQGRSPLHF.

This CDR3 is CATGRDSPINEQFF. The CDR3, as DNA: TGTGCCACCGGTCGGGACTCTCCAATCAATGAGCAGTTCTTC. The chain combines TRBV15 with TRBJ2-1; TRBD2 might be the D (6 bases). Between the trimmed V and J ends, which lost 8 bases and 6 bases, there was a span of 17 bases. Germline CDR1 LNHNV, CDR2 YYDKDF (reference sequence). The CDR3 extends over 14 amino acids.

The rearrangement uses TRBV3-1 (or the pseudogene TRBV3-2) and TRBJ1-2; D is undetermined. CDR3 length: 16 amino acids. Trimming shortened V by 0 bases and J by 3 bases, and 14 bases separated the two germline ends. The germline CDR1 and CDR2 sequences are LGHDT and YNNKEL (reference sequence). CDR3 coding DNA: TGTGCCAGCAGCCAAGATATAGGCGGCGTGGACTATGGCTACACCTTC. Amino acid sequence: CASSQDIGGVDYGYTF.

V is TRBV7-9 and J is TRBJ2-2, with TRBD2 as a possible D gene (5 bases). The CDR3 contains 17 residues. Germline CDR1 SEHNR, CDR2 FQNEAQ (reference sequence). Trimming stripped 1 base from V and 1 base from J, with 13 bases between. Here the CDR3 DNA reads TGTGCCAGCAGCTTAGGTTCGGGGTCTGTGAACACCGGGGAGCTGTTTTTT. Protein: CASSLGSGSVNTGELFF.

The rearrangement links TRBV9 to TRBJ2-5, with a possible D match to TRBD2 (6 bases). Trimming shortened V by 3 bases and J by 4 bases, and 13 bases separated the two germline ends. Germline-derived CDR1 and CDR2 are SGDLS and YYNGEE. The CDR3 runs to 14 residues. Here the CDR3 DNA reads TGTGCCAGCAGCGCGCGACTAGTAGGAGAGACCCAGTACTTC. This gives the protein CASSARLVGETQYF.

This chain joins TRBV24-1 and TRBJ1-6; TRBD1 matches 10 bases. J lost 7 bases, V lost 9 bases, and 8 bases had no gene match. The CDR3 is 15 amino acids. Germline V lookup: CDR1 KGHDR, CDR2 SFDVKD. The CDR3 here is CATHGQGVINSPLHF. The DNA for the CDR3 is TGTGCCACCCATGGACAGGGGGTAATAAATTCACCCCTCCACTTT.

The rearrangement links TRBV4-1 to TRBJ2-7; 7 bases map to TRBD2. Germline CDR1 and CDR2: MGHRA and YSYEKL. There are 14 residues in the CDR3. With V trimmed by 0 bases and J by 6 bases, 5 bases remained unmatched. The CDR3 region has the DNA TGCGCCAGCAGCCAAGATTGGGGCGGGAGCGAGCAGTACTTC. Amino acids: CASSQDWGGSEQYF.

Here the CDR3 reads CASSFSRQGGETQYF. The CDR3 nucleotides read TGTGCCAGCAGCTTCTCAAGACAGGGTGGGGAGACCCAGTACTTC. The chain combines TRBV5-6 with TRBJ2-5, with 7 nucleotides matching TRBD1. The CDR3 consists of 15 residues. Germline V gene lookup returns CDR1 SGHDT and CDR2 YYEEEE. With V trimmed by 2 bases and J by 5 bases, 9 bases remained unmatched.

The V and J genes are TRBV7-6 and TRBJ2-1; 9 nucleotides line up with TRBD2. The V and J ends lost 5 bases and 4 bases, in that order; junction bases with no gene match: 12. CDR1 and CDR2 (germline): SGHVS, FNYEAQ. This CDR3 has 17 residues. The CDR3 DNA follows: TGTGCCAGCAGCCGATTCTTAGCGGGGGCCCCTTACAATGAGCAGTTCTTC. Protein product: CASSRFLAGAPYNEQFF.

The rearrangement uses TRBV19 and TRBJ2-3; D is ambiguous. The CDR3 sequence is 14 residues long. The ends were cut back, 7 bases at V and 0 bases at J, with 11 bases in the middle. From germline, CDR1 is LNHDA and CDR2 SQIVND (reference sequence). DNA of the CDR3: TGTGCCAGTAAAGAGATCCCTAGCACAGATACGCAGTATTTT. This translates into CASKEIPSTDTQYF.

This clone was picked up a small number of times. The chain recombines TRBV19 with TRBJ1-5, with D maybe TRBD1 (5 bases). Deletions cut 7 bases from V and 7 bases from J, with 14 bases between. The germline V gene has CDR1 LNHDA and CDR2 SQIVND (reference sequence). The CDR3 length is 13 residues. The chain's CDR3 is CASTKQDSQPQHF. The DNA of the CDR3 is TGTGCCAGTACTAAACAGGATTCGCAGCCCCAGCATTTT.

The chain employs TRBV6-5 and TRBJ2-7, with 9 bases lining up with TRBD1. CDR1 and CDR2 (germline): MNHEY, SVGAGI. The CDR3 has 14 amino acids. The trim removed 4 bases at V and 5 bases at J, leaving 6 bases unmatched. CDR3 sequence: CASSSGGQGNEQYF. The CDR3 nucleotides are TGTGCCAGCAGTTCGGGGGGACAGGGTAACGAGCAGTACTTC.

The V and J genes are TRBV11-2 and TRBJ2-1; D is uncertain. The V end was cut by 4 bases, the J end by 5 bases, with 6 bases between. This CDR3 has 12 residues. Germline loops: CDR1 SGHAT, CDR2 FQNNGV. For the CDR3, the DNA is TGTGCCAGCAGCTGGGCTAACAATGAGCAGTTCTTC. Amino acid sequence: CASSWANNEQFF.

The gene calls are TRBV5-1 and TRBJ1-2; TRBD1 matches 9 bases. Germline trimming cut 3 bases from V and 4 bases from J; bases unmatched to any gene: 4. Germline assignment: CDR1 SGHRS and CDR2 YFSETQ. The CDR3 consists of 14 residues. CDR3 DNA sequence: TGCGCCAGCAGCTCACAGGGGGCAGGCTATGGCTACACCTTC. This codes for CASSSQGAGYGYTF.

The J gene is TRBJ2-7, the V gene TRBV27; tentatively, D is TRBD2 (6 bases). Germline V gives CDR1 MNHEY, CDR2 SMNVEV (reference sequence). The V end was cut by 6 bases, the J end by 2 bases, with 11 bases between. The CDR3 consists of 13 residues. DNA of the CDR3: TGTGCCAGCAGAATGGGCGGGACCTACGAGCAGTACTTC. Its translation is CASRMGGTYEQYF.

This chain joins TRBV5-4 and TRBJ2-3; TRBD2 matches 10 bases. Trimming at V came to 3 bases and at J to 6 bases, leaving 10 bases not matched to a gene. The germline V gene has CDR1 SGHNT and CDR2 YYREEE (reference sequence). The length of the CDR3 is 16 residues. The CDR3 loop reads CASSSPMASGSDTQYF. CDR3 coding DNA: TGTGCCAGCAGCTCTCCGATGGCTAGCGGGAGTGATACGCAGTATTTT.

The chain links TRBV11-2 to TRBJ2-1; the match to TRBD1 covers 10 bases. Trimming removed 1 base from V and 4 bases from J; junction bases left unmatched: 7. This CDR3 comprises 17 residues. CDR1 is SGHAT and CDR2 is FQNNGV in the germline V gene. CDR3 in amino acids: CASSLGGGTGVYNEQFF. In nucleotides, the CDR3 is TGTGCCAGCAGCTTAGGTGGCGGGACAGGGGTGTACAATGAGCAGTTCTTC.

V usage is TRBV27 and J usage is TRBJ2-1, with 11 bases identical to TRBD2. The trim removed 3 bases at V and 10 bases at J, leaving 8 bases unmatched. The CDR3 totals 15 residues. CDR1 and CDR2 (germline): MNHEY, SMNVEV (reference sequence). The CDR3 spells CASSFVLAGGKEQFF. The DNA of the CDR3 is TGTGCCAGCAGTTTTGTGCTAGCGGGAGGAAAGGAGCAGTTCTTC.

The gene calls are TRBV7-3 and TRBJ2-5, with D possibly matching TRBD1 (6 bases). The CDR3 has 15 residues. From germline, CDR1 is SGHTA and CDR2 FQGTGA. V dropped 5 bases and J dropped 2 bases, with 15 bases sitting between them. The CDR3 loop reads CASSPTGTYQETQYF. The CDR3 bases are TGTGCCAGCAGCCCAACGGGGACATATCAAGAGACCCAGTACTTC.

The V gene is TRBV6-5, the J gene TRBJ1-2; 7 nucleotides line up with TRBD1. The V gene's germline CDR1 is MNHEY and CDR2 SVGAGI. Trimming removed 4 bases from V and 8 bases from J; junction bases left unmatched: 10. This CDR3 has 14 residues. The CDR3 DNA reads as TGTGCCAGCAGTTCCGACAGGGCCCACTTCGGCTACACCTTC. As protein: CASSSDRAHFGYTF.

There are a few counts of this clone. For the CDR3, the DNA is TGTGCCAGCAGAGGACTACTCACTGAAGCTTTCTTT. Its translation: CASRGLLTEAFF. The rearrangement links TRBV2 to TRBJ1-1; D unresolved. The CDR3 is made up of 12 amino acids. The germline gives CDR1 SNHLY, CDR2 FYNNEI. Trimming cost V 6 bases and J 4 bases, with 9 bases left between them.

This rearrangement joins TRBV5-1 to TRBJ1-1; TRBD1 matches at 7 bases. CDR1 is SGHRS and CDR2 is YFSETQ in the germline V gene. The CDR3 is 14 amino acids. The V segment lost 4 bases and the J segment 3 bases; nucleotides outside the gene matches: 6. In nucleotides, the CDR3 is TGCGCCAGCAGCCTAGCGACAGGGCACACTGAAGCTTTCTTT. Translating it yields CASSLATGHTEAFF.

The V call is TRBV27, the J call TRBJ1-1; D is unresolved. CDR3 length: 16 residues. The V end lost 10 bases, the J end lost 1 base, and 22 bases lay between the germline ends. Per germline, CDR1 MNHEY and CDR2 SMNVEV (reference sequence). The CDR3 region has the DNA TGTGCCACCGATACTATGGTTAGGCCCCCGAACACTGAAGCTTTCTTT. This translates into CATDTMVRPPNTEAFF.

The rearrangement links TRBV5-1 to TRBJ2-1, with 10 bases fitting TRBD2. Germline values: CDR1 SGHRS, CDR2 YFSETQ. This CDR3 contains 15 residues. V shed 0 bases, J shed 9 bases, and the junction held 6 bases outside the gene matches. For the CDR3, the DNA is TGCGCCAGCAGCTTGGTAACTAGCGGGACAAGTGAGCAGTTCTTC. As protein: CASSLVTSGTSEQFF.

This clone occurred once. Relative to the germline gene, one junction end is altered; a read error may explain this. This sequence joins TRBV19 and TRBJ1-4; D is undetermined. This CDR3 has 13 residues. In germline, CDR1 is LNHDA, CDR2 SQIVND (reference sequence). CDR3 in DNA: TGTGCCAGTTTCGACCTCACTACTGAAAAACTGTTTTTT. This translates into CASFDLTTEKLFF.